Included here is one TCR beta chain sequence, with context. No antigen is known for it. Sample barcodes and UMIs were carried by the TCR alpha and TCR beta cDNA libraries that 5'RACE generated with constant-segment primers. TCRdb redid the calling of the 5' RACE reads with MiXCR, one entry per CDR3 protein. The data contain hundreds of thousands of distinct CDR3 sequences, more than 15% of them singletons. The data belong to a study of T-cell memory formation after mild COVID-19. Findings and caveats of the study: Several responding clones turned up in pre-infection memory, indicating that cross-reactive memory may have taken part.

CDR3 length: 17 residues. V was clipped by 8 bases and J by 2 bases; unmatched bases: 16. The chain links TRBV12-3 or TRBV12-4 to TRBJ2-5; 8 bases agree with TRBD1. This sequence was found in an adult woman who had mild COVID-19 (a few samples of this study predate the infection). Cell type and time point are not known. Source material: PBMCs or a T cell subset sorted from them (not recorded which). Written as DNA, the CDR3 is TGTGCCAGCTCTCCATGGGGCAGGGGGCAGTTTCAAGAGACCCAGTACTTC. It yields the protein CASSPWGRGQFQETQYF.